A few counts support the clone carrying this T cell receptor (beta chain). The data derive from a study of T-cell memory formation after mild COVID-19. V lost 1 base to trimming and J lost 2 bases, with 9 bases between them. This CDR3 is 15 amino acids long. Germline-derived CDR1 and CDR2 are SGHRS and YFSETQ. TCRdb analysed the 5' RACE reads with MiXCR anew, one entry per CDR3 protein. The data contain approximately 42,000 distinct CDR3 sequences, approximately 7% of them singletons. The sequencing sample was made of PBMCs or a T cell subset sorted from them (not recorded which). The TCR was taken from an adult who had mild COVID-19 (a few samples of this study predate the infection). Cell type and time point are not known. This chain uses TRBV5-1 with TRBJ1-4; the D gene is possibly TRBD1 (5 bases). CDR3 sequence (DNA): TGCGCCAGCAGCTTGTTTGGGGGGACTAATGAAAAACTGTTTTTT. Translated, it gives CASSLFGGTNEKLFF.